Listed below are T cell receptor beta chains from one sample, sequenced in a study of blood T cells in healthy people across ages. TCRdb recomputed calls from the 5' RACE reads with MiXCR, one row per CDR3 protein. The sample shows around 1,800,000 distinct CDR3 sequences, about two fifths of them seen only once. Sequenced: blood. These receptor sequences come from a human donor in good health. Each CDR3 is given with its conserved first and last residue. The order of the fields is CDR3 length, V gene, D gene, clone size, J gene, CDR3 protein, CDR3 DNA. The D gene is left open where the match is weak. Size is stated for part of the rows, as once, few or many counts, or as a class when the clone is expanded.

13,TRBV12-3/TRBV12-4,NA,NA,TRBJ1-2,CASSRGLIGGYTF,TGTGCCAGCAGCCGAGGACTTATAGGAGGCTACACCTTC
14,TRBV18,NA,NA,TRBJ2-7,CASSPNGRHVEQYF,TGTGCCAGCTCACCGAACGGACGCCACGTCGAGCAGTACTTC
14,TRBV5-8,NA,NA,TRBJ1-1,CASSLGGAQTEAFF,TGTGCCAGCAGCTTGGGGGGGGCACAGACTGAAGCTTTCTTT
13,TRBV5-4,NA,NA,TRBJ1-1,CACSPDGRAEAFF,TGTGCCTGCAGCCCAGACGGGAGGGCTGAAGCTTTCTTT
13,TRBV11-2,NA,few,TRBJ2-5,CASTPDIQETQYF,TGTGCCAGCACCCCAGACATCCAAGAGACCCAGTACTTC
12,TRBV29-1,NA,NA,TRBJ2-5,CSVEVQQETQYF,TGCAGCGTTGAAGTACAGCAAGAGACCCAGTACTTC
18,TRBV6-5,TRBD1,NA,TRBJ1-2,CASSYKRWLLTGTYGYTF,TGTGCCAGCAGTTACAAACGATGGTTGTTGACAGGGACCTATGGCTACACCTTC
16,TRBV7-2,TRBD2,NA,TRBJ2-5,CASSLVSAGSQETQYF,TGTGCCAGCAGCTTAGTCTCAGCGGGGTCGCAAGAGACCCAGTACTTC
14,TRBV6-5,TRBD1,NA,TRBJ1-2,CASGALGQVYGYTF,TGTGCCAGCGGAGCCTTAGGACAGGTCTATGGCTACACCTTC
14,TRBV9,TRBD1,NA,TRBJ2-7,CASSGQGGLHEQYF,TGTGCCAGCAGTGGACAGGGTGGGCTCCACGAGCAGTACTTC
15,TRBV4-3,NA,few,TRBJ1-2,CASSQEVGRLYGYTF,TGCGCCAGCAGCCAAGAGGTCGGCAGACTCTATGGCTACACCTTC
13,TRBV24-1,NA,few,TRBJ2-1,CATSVGRQNEQFF,TGTGCCACCAGTGTCGGAAGACAGAATGAGCAGTTCTTC
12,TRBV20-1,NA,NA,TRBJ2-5,CSAIGGPETQYF,TGCAGTGCTATTGGCGGGCCGGAGACCCAGTACTTC
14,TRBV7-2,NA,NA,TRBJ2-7,CASSLGSDSYEQYF,TGTGCCAGCAGCTTAGGTTCGGACTCCTACGAGCAGTACTTC
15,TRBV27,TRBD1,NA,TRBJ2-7,CASSSEGQGSYEQYF,TGTGCCAGCAGCTCAGAAGGACAGGGAAGCTACGAGCAGTACTTC
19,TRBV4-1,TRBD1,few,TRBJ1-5,CASSPSQGAVLPSNQPQHF,TGCGCCAGCAGCCCTTCGCAGGGGGCGGTCTTGCCGAGCAATCAGCCCCAGCATTTT
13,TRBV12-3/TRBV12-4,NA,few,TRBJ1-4,CASRGTPGEKLFF,TGTGCCAGCAGAGGGACTCCGGGGGAAAAACTGTTTTTT
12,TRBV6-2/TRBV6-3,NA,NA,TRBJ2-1,CASSPRLVEQFF,TGTGCCAGCAGTCCCCGACTAGTGGAGCAGTTCTTC
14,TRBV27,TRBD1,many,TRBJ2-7,CASSEQGKGYEQYF,TGTGCCAGCAGTGAACAGGGGAAGGGCTACGAGCAGTACTTC
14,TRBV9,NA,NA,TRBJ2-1,CASSVGASEMKQFF,TGTGCCAGCAGCGTAGGGGCTAGCGAAATGAAGCAGTTCTTC
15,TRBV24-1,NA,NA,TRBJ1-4,CATSQGWGGNEKLFF,TGTGCCACCTCTCAAGGTTGGGGCGGAAATGAAAAACTGTTTTTT
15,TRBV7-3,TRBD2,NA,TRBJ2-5,CASSSNSGGMETQYF,TGTGCCAGCAGCTCCAATAGCGGGGGGATGGAGACCCAGTACTTC
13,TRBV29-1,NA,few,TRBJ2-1,CSLKEVSYSEQFF,TGCAGCCTTAAGGAAGTTTCCTACAGTGAGCAGTTCTTC
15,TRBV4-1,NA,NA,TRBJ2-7,CASSQEIGIPYEQYF,TGCGCCAGCAGCCAAGAAATCGGCATCCCCTACGAGCAGTACTTC
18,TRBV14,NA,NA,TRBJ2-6,CASSQDPPFRVGANVLTF,TGTGCCAGCAGCCAAGATCCTCCCTTTCGGGTTGGGGCCAACGTCCTGACTTTC
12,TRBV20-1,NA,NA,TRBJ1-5,CSARDRGEPQHF,TGCAGTGCTAGAGATCGGGGGGAGCCCCAGCATTTT
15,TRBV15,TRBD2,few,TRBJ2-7,CATSPTGGAAYEQYF,TGTGCCACCAGCCCTACCGGGGGGGCAGCCTACGAGCAGTACTTC
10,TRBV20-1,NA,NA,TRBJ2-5,CSAERETQYF,TGCAGTGCGGAACGGGAGACCCAGTACTTC
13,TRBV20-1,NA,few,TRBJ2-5,CSASSRGRETQYF,TGCAGTGCTAGTTCCAGAGGTCGAGAGACCCAGTACTTC
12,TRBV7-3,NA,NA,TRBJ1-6,CASSLPTGPLQF,TGTGCCAGCAGCTTACCCACGGGCCCTCTCCAATTT
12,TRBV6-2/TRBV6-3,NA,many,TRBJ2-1,CASSYRDNEQFF,TGTGCCAGCAGTTATAGGGACAATGAGCAGTTCTTC
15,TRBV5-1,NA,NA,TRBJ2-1,CASSLEGPPRNEQFF,TGCGCCAGCAGCTTGGAGGGGCCTCCGAGGAATGAGCAGTTCTTC
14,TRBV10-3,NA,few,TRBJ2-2,CAIWSGGNTGELFF,TGTGCCATCTGGTCGGGGGGCAACACCGGGGAGCTGTTTTTT
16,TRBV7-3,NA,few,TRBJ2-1,CASSPTRAGAYNEQFF,TGTGCCAGCAGCCCAACGAGGGCGGGGGCGTACAATGAGCAGTTCTTC
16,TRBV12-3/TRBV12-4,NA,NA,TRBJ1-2,CASSLGGGSWRRGYTF,TGTGCCAGCAGTTTAGGAGGGGGAAGTTGGCGTCGGGGCTACACCTTC
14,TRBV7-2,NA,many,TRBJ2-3,CASSLGGRTDTQYF,TGTGCCAGCAGTTTGGGGGGCCGCACAGATACGCAGTATTTT
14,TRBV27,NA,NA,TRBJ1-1,CASSLTSEGAEAFF,TGTGCCAGCAGTTTGACGAGCGAGGGGGCTGAAGCTTTCTTT